The entry below gives a single T cell receptor beta chain sequence along with its context. Its specificity is unknown. Assay used: immunoSEQ multiplex PCR; TCRdb lists only in-frame clones, some missing. The data show just under 70,000 clones, around 82% seen once. Germline values: CDR1 SQVTM, CDR2 ANQGSEA. This CDR3 comprises 15 residues. V shed 1 base and J shed 1 base, with 13 bases lying between them. This sample is part of a study of a mutant IDH1 vaccine in newly diagnosed glioma. The sample's time point: week 35, safety follow-up. Topical imiquimod was applied with each vaccine dose, which held 300 ug of mutant IDH1 20-mer peptide.

The V gene is TRBV29-1, the J gene TRBJ1-1; D may be TRBD1 (5 bases). The sequenced sample was PBMCs, obtained from a glioma patient whose treatment included an IDH1 peptide vaccine. The receptor was derived from a man younger than 35 with glioma. The CDR3 here is CSVEGGLGANTEAFF. The CDR3 coding sequence is TGCAGCGTTGAAGGGGGTTTAGGGGCGAACACTGAAGCTTTCTTT. The full variable domain, completed using reference TRBV29-1 and TRBJ1-1, is SAVISQKPSRDICQRGTSLTIQCQVDSQVTMMFWYRQQPGQSLTLIATANQGSEATYESGFVIDKFPISRPNLTFSTLTVSNMSPEDSSIYLCSVEGGLGANTEAFFGQGTRLTVV.